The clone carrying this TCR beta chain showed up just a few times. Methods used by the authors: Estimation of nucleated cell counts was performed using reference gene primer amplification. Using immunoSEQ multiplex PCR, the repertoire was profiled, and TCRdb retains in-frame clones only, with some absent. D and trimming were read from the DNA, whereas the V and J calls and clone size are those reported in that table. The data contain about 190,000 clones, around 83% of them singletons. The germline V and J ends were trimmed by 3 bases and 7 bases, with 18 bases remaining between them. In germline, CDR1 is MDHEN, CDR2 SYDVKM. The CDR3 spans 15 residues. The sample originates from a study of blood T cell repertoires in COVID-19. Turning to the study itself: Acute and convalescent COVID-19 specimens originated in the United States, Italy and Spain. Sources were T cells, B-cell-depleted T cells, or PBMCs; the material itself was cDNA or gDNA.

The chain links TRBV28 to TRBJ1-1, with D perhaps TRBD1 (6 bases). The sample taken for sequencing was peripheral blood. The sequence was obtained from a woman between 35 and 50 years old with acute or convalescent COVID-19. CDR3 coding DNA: TGTGCCAGCAGTTTGGTTTCCCGACAGGAAGGTGAAGCTTTCTTT. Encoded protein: CASSLVSRQEGEAFF.